This TCR beta chain was profiled in a study of OX40 agonist ivuxolimab in advanced cancers. Study at large: The patients received agonistic anti-OX40 (CD134) antibody ivuxolimab. Patients were dosed intravenously with ivuxolimab at 0.01 to 10 mg/kg every 2 weeks.

For this clone: The antigen is undetermined.

The CDR3 contains 13 residues. Germline lookup yields CDR1 SGHRS and CDR2 YFSETQ. V shed 6 bases and J 3 bases; nucleotides not matched to a gene: 6. Study-wide findings and caveats: Some of the nonresponding patients also showed low levels of normalized T-cell clonal expansion. The mean number of expanded clones was higher in CD8+ T cells than in CD4+.

Using immunoSEQ multiplex PCR, the repertoire was profiled, and TCRdb retains in-frame clones only, with some absent. In the table there are about 77,000 clones, around 87% of which are singletons. This TCR was recovered from an adult with an advanced solid tumor such as melanoma, head and neck, liver or kidney cancer. The V call is TRBV5-1, the J call TRBJ2-7; the match to TRBD1 covers 7 bases. The source material was CD4+ or CD8+ T cells sorted from blood, sampled in a trial of the OX40 agonist ivuxolimab. CDR3 residues: CASNRDRHYEQYF. As DNA, the CDR3 is TGCGCCAGCAACCGGGACAGACACTACGAGCAGTACTTC.